This T cell receptor beta chain came from a study of blood T cell repertoires in COVID-19. Study context: Samples representing acute and convalescent COVID-19 were sourced from the United States, Italy and Spain. T cells, B-cell-depleted T cells, or PBMCs supplied cDNA or gDNA.

Germline V CDR1 and CDR2: PRHDT, FYEKMQ (reference sequence). Trimming removed 5 bases from V and 1 base from J; junction bases left unmatched: 3. CDR3 size: 14 residues. Profiled with immunoSEQ multiplex PCR; TCRdb holds only in-frame clones, not every one. The repertoire holds about 350,000 clones, roughly 90% seen once, with around 4% in the top ten. Recruited during active infection, patients (from Seattle) were subsequently followed longitudinally. This TCR came from a woman aged 55 to 70 with COVID-19, enrolled during active disease. The material sequenced was peripheral blood. This chain uses TRBV13 with TRBJ1-1, with 8 bases identical to TRBD1. CDR3 sequence reads: CASSHGTGNTEAFF. CDR3 in DNA: TGTGCCAGCAGCCACGGGACAGGGAACACTGAAGCTTTCTTT.